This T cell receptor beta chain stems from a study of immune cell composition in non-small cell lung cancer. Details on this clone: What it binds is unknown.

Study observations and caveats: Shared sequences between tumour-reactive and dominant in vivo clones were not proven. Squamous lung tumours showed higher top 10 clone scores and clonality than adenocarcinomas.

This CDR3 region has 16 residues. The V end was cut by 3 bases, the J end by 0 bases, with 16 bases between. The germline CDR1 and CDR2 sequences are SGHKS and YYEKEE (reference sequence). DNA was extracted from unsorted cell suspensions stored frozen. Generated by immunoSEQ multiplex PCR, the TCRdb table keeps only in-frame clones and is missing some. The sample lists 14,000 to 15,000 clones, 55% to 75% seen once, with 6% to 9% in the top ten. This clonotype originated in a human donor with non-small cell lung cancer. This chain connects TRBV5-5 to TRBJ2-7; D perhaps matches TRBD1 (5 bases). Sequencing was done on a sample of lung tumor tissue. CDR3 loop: CASSSSLQAFSYEQYF. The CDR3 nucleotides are TGTGCCAGCAGCTCGAGTCTACAGGCGTTCTCCTACGAGCAGTACTTC.